The 3 T cell receptor beta chains presented below share a single source sample, sequenced in a study of PD-1 blockade in classical Hodgkin lymphoma. Relapse was seen in all patients after autologous stem cell transplantation, and brentuximab vedotin exposure was variable. TCRdb keeps only in-frame clones here, not all; method: immunoSEQ multiplex PCR. This table holds 45,000 to 60,000 clones, 81% found once. The sample consisted of peripheral blood mononuclear cells (PBMCs), taken at baseline. The receptors here all came from a human donor with classical Hodgkin lymphoma.

The chain is built from TRBV7-8 and TRBJ2-1, with 7 positions matching TRBD1. The germline V gene encodes CDR1 SGHVS and CDR2 FQNEAQ. The length of the CDR3 is 15 residues. Trimming cost V 5 bases and J 0 bases; bases outside gene matches: 4. CDR3 residues: CASSPQGSSYNEQFF. In DNA form, the CDR3 reads TGTGCCAGCAGCCCACAGGGGAGCTCCTACAATGAGCAGTTCTTC.

The chain links TRBV18 to TRBJ1-2, with 8 nucleotides matching TRBD1. V shed 2 bases and J 4 bases; nucleotides not matched to a gene: 3. This CDR3 region has 14 residues. Germline V lookup: CDR1 KGHSH, CDR2 LQKENI. In DNA, the CDR3 is TGTGCCAGCTCACCATTAGACAGGGGCTATGGCTACACCTTC. Protein: CASSPLDRGYGYTF.

The table lists this clone with a few counts. The V call is TRBV19, the J call TRBJ2-5, with D possibly TRBD2 on 6 matching bases. Trimming removed 3 bases from V and 4 bases from J, with 15 bases in between. CDR3 length equals 15 residues. Looked up from germline, CDR1 is LNHDA and CDR2 is SQIVND (reference sequence). The CDR3 reads CASSIGATEGETQYF. The DNA of the CDR3 is TGTGCCAGTAGTATCGGAGCGACGGAGGGAGAGACCCAGTACTTC.